The 2 T cell receptor beta chains in this list originate from one sample, sequenced in a study of cytomegalovirus exposure and HLA in healthy donors. Use of 60 Vbeta and 13 Jbeta primers characterized the PCR. Some clones are missing from TCRdb's copy, which holds only in-frame ones; the method was immunoSEQ multiplex PCR. The table has some 110,000 clones, around 66% seen once; the top ten hold less than 2%. Input material: PBMCs. These receptors all stem from a man aged 18 to 29 in good health and CMV-seronegative.

This clone has just a few counts. The gene calls are TRBV7-9 and TRBJ1-2; 12 bases map to TRBD1. The junction had 3 bases not matched to a gene; V was cut back by 4 bases and J by 6 bases. The CDR3 consists of 14 residues. Germline V gene lookup returns CDR1 SEHNR and CDR2 FQNEAQ (reference sequence). The CDR3 sequence is CASSSGTGGNGYTF. The CDR3 DNA follows: TGTGCCAGCAGCTCGGGGACAGGGGGCAATGGCTACACCTTC.

The chain has TRBV28 and TRBJ2-3; 15 bases map to TRBD2. The CDR3 covers 17 residues. Germline CDR1 is MDHEN and CDR2 is SYDVKM. Germline trimming cut 4 bases from V and 5 bases from J; bases unmatched to any gene: 7. The CDR3 is CASSSGLAGGAGDTQYF. CDR3 bases: TGTGCCAGCAGTTCCGGACTAGCGGGGGGGGCAGGAGATACGCAGTATTTT.